Described below is a single TCR beta chain sequence and its context. Its target is not known. This sample was included in a study of CD8 T cells in ankylosing spondylitis. TCRdb redid the calling of the 5' RACE reads with MiXCR, one entry per CDR3 protein. The repertoire holds around 140,000 distinct CDR3 sequences, under 20% seen once, with around a third in the top ten. The study's findings and limits: For ankylosing spondylitis blood, a TCR beta motif of fewer than 10 highly homologous variants appeared characteristic. Disease-associated clones were CD8+ and fairly uncommon in peripheral blood.

This TCR derives from a male donor with ankylosing spondylitis. The sequenced material came from blood, either unsorted or a sorted T cell fraction (not recorded which).

CDR3 bases: TGCAGCGCGCATGGGCGGGAGGGCCTCAATGAGCAGTTCTTC. Translation: CSAHGREGLNEQFF. This chain uses TRBV29-1 with TRBJ2-1; 9 bases match TRBD2. The CDR3 extends over 14 amino acids. Germline CDR1 is SQVTM and CDR2 is ANQGSEA. Germline trimming cut 7 bases from V and 6 bases from J; bases unmatched to any gene: 10.